This record concerns one T cell receptor beta chain sequence. V shed 4 bases, J shed 5 bases, and the junction held 4 bases outside the gene matches. Germline V gene data show CDR1 as MDHEN and CDR2 as SYDVKM. This CDR3 is built from 13 residues. This sample is part of a study of T cell repertoires in cytomegalovirus infection. TCRdb called the reads again in MiXCR, with one record for every CDR3 protein. The sample gives about 150,000 distinct CDR3 sequences, 20% to 30% of which show up once; 11% is in the top ten. Sequencing was performed on PBMCs. The TCR originated in a human donor in good health (CMV status not recorded). Some clones in this sample may be carry-over from other donors' samples. This chain connects TRBV28 to TRBJ1-1; 7 bases are a match to TRBD1. The CDR3 DNA is TGTGCCAGCAGTTACGCGGGACAGACTGAAGCTTTCTTT. It encodes CASSYAGQTEAFF.